Listed below are T cell receptor beta chains from one sample, sequenced in a study of T cells in Graves' hyperthyroidism and ophthalmopathy. A single record per CDR3 protein comes from TCRdb applying MiXCR to the multiplex PCR reads. The sample yields about 96,000 distinct CDR3 sequences, around 52% seen once. The material sequenced was blood. The receptors were gathered from a woman between 40 and 55 years old with Graves' hyperthyroidism. CDR3s include the opening cysteine and the closing phenylalanine or tryptophan. A D gene is named only where the DNA matches it firmly. For some rows the clone size is stated as once, few or many, or as a class when expanded; others skip it.

>TRBJ1-4|TRBD1|NA|TRBV20-1
TGCAGTGCTAGAGGGACAGGAGATAATGAAAAACTGTTTTTT
CSARGTGDNEKLFF
>TRBJ2-2|NA|few|TRBV6-1
TGTGCCAGCACCCAAGGGGTGGGCACCGGGGAGCTGTTTTTT
CASTQGVGTGELFF
>TRBJ1-1|NA|many|TRBV6-5
TGTGCCAGCGGGATGGACACTGAAGCTTTCTTT
CASGMDTEAFF
>TRBJ2-7|NA|NA|TRBV29-1
TGCAGCGTTGTCGGGCAGAACTACGAGCAGTACTTC
CSVVGQNYEQYF
>TRBJ2-7|NA|many|TRBV4-3
TGCGCCAGCAGCCAAGAGAGACGGAGCTCCTACGAGCAGTACTTC
CASSQERRSSYEQYF
>TRBJ1-1|NA|few|TRBV7-8
TGCGCCAGCAGCACCTTGGGAGTGGAGGATGGAGAAGCTTTCTTT
CASSTLGVEDGEAFF
>TRBJ1-3|NA|NA|TRBV20-1
TGCAGTGCTATGAGGGGGTGCTCTGGAGACACCATATATTTT
CSAMRGCSGDTIYF
>TRBJ2-3|NA|NA|TRBV7-2
TGTGCCAGCAGCTTGGGGCTGATAAGGACAGATACGCAGTATTTT
CASSLGLIRTDTQYF
>TRBJ2-2|TRBD2|NA|TRBV7-2
TGTGCCAGCACCATACTAGCGGGAGGAGTTACCGGGGAGCTGTTTTTT
CASTILAGGVTGELFF
>TRBJ1-2|NA|NA|TRBV9
TGTGCCAGCAGCGCAGCCTCCGGGACTTACGGCCTTGGCTACACCTTC
CASSAASGTYGLGYTF
>TRBJ1-2|NA|many|TRBV4-2
TGTGCCAGCAGCCAAAATCGCAAGGTTTCCGGGGGCTACACCTTC
CASSQNRKVSGGYTF
>TRBJ1-1|NA|NA|TRBV29-1
TGCAGCGGGGTCAAATGGGAAGCTTTCTTT
CSGVKWEAFF
>TRBJ2-7|NA|few|TRBV7-2
TGTGCCAGCAGTTTATCGCCCAGCCCCTACGAGCAGTACTTC
CASSLSPSPYEQYF
>TRBJ1-1|NA|many|TRBV14
TGTGCCAGCAGCCAAGAGATTTGGACAGCAAGCTTT
CASSQEIWTASF
>TRBJ2-2|NA|NA|TRBV2
TGTGCCAGCAGGGCTGGACATTCAGGGGAGCTGTTTTTT
CASRAGHSGELFF
>TRBJ1-3|NA|many|TRBV10-3
TGTGCCATCAGCCGATGGTCTTGGATCTCTGGAAACACCATATATTTT
CAISRWSWISGNTIYF
>TRBJ1-4|TRBD1|NA|TRBV2
TGTGCCAGCAGTATAGACAGGGAGGAAAAACTGTTTTTT
CASSIDREEKLFF
>TRBJ1-5|NA|NA|TRBV24-1
TGTGCCACCAGTCGGGTCCGGGACAGCAATCAGCCCCAGCATTTT
CATSRVRDSNQPQHF
>TRBJ2-1|NA|few|TRBV7-6
TGTGCCAGCAGCTTACAGGGGGGGGGACACAATGAGCAGTTCTTC
CASSLQGGGHNEQFF
>TRBJ1-5|NA|NA|TRBV20-1
TGCAGTGCTCCTCAGCCCCAGCATTTT
CSAPQPQHF
>TRBJ1-4|NA|many|TRBV2
TGTGCCAGCAGCCCCACCCACAGCCCAACTAATGAAAAACTGTTTTTT
CASSPTHSPTNEKLFF
>TRBJ2-7|TRBD2|NA|TRBV20-1
TGCAGTGCTAGAGATCCCAGGACTAGCGGAGCCACCTCCTACGAGCAGTACTTC
CSARDPRTSGATSYEQYF
>TRBJ2-5|TRBD1|few|TRBV20-1
TGCAGTGCTAGAGATTCCAGGGGGCGACAGGAGACCCAGTACTTC
CSARDSRGRQETQYF
>TRBJ2-5|TRBD1|NA|TRBV10-3
TGTGCCATCAGGGGGACAGGGGAAGTTGAGACCCGGTACTTC
CAIRGTGEVETRYF
>TRBJ2-7|NA|NA|TRBV7-9
TGTGCCAGCAGCCCGGGGTTAGCGCAAACCTACGAGCAGTACTTC
CASSPGLAQTYEQYF
>TRBJ2-5|NA|NA|TRBV6-5
TGTGCCAGCAGTTACGGAGGGGTGGGCCAAGAGACCCAGTACTTC
CASSYGGVGQETQYF
>TRBJ2-5|TRBD1|NA|TRBV20-1
TGCAGTGCCCCAGGACAGGGCCCAGAGACCCAGTACTTC
CSAPGQGPETQYF
>TRBJ2-7|TRBD1|NA|TRBV29-1
TGCAGCGTTGTCACAGGGACAGGGCACCACGAGCAGTACTTC
CSVVTGTGHHEQYF
>TRBJ1-5|NA|NA|TRBV20-1
TGCAGTGCCAGCAGCGAGGCGGGCAATCAGCCCCAGCATTTT
CSASSEAGNQPQHF
>TRBJ1-5|TRBD1|NA|TRBV2
TGTGCCAGCGCAGGGGGGGCTGTGAATCAGCCCCAGCATTTT
CASAGGAVNQPQHF
>TRBJ1-3|NA|once|TRBV20-1
TGCAGTGCTAGTGATGATCGGAACACCATATATTTT
CSASDDRNTIYF
>TRBJ2-7|NA|many|TRBV20-1
TGCAGTGCTAGAGAGGGTGGGGGTCGGGAGCAGTACTTC
CSAREGGGREQYF
>TRBJ2-1|NA|few|TRBV20-1
TGCAGTGCTAGAGGCCCCACCGGGAATGAGCAGTTCTTC
CSARGPTGNEQFF
>TRBJ2-5|NA|NA|TRBV13
TGTGCCAGCAGCTTGAGGGGGGGGTTGGAGACCCAGTACTTC
CASSLRGGLETQYF
>TRBJ2-3|NA|NA|TRBV7-2
TGTGCCAGCAGCTTAGTTGGGGTTCCCACAGATACGCAGTATTTT
CASSLVGVPTDTQYF
>TRBJ2-1|NA|NA|TRBV15
TGTGCCACCAGCAGAGTTGTGTCCCCCTACAATGAGCAGTTCTTC
CATSRVVSPYNEQFF
>TRBJ2-3|NA|NA|TRBV29-1
TGCAACGTTGAGTTGGCCACACGCACAGATACGCAGTATTTT
CNVELATRTDTQYF
>TRBJ2-5|TRBD2|NA|TRBV20-1
TGCAGTGCTAGCCATCTAGCGGGAGGACAAGAGACCCAGTACTTC
CSASHLAGGQETQYF
>TRBJ2-5|NA|NA|TRBV5-1
TGCGCCAGCAGGTCGACCAGCCAAGAGACCCAGTACTTC
CASRSTSQETQYF
>TRBJ1-3|NA|many|TRBV7-2
TGTGCCAGCAGCCAAGGGGATTACAGACGATCTGGAAACACCATATATTTT
CASSQGDYRRSGNTIYF
>TRBJ1-1|TRBD1|NA|TRBV7-2
TGTGCCAGCAGCTTACTTGGGACAGGGTTCACTGAAGCTTTCTTT
CASSLLGTGFTEAFF
>TRBJ2-7|NA|few|TRBV25-1
TGTGCCAGCAGTGAATGGGGACAAACCTACGAGCAGTACTTC
CASSEWGQTYEQYF
>TRBJ1-2|TRBD1|NA|TRBV29-1
TGCAGCGCCGGGACAGCGTATGGCTACACCTTC
CSAGTAYGYTF
>TRBJ2-5|TRBD1|once|TRBV29-1
TGCAGCGTTGAAGGTGGGGACAGGGGGCGATCAGAGACCCAGTACTTC
CSVEGGDRGRSETQYF
>TRBJ1-6|TRBD1|NA|TRBV10-3
TGTGCCATCAGCACAGGGGGGGGAAATTCACCCCTCCACTTT
CAISTGGGNSPLHF
>TRBJ2-2|NA|many|TRBV5-1
TGCGCCAGCAGCTACTGGGGCACCGGGGAGCTGTTTTTT
CASSYWGTGELFF
>TRBJ1-5|NA|few|TRBV7-8
TGTGCTAGCAGCCCCCGGCCCTCCTATGAGAGCAATCAGCCCCAGCATTTT
CASSPRPSYESNQPQHF